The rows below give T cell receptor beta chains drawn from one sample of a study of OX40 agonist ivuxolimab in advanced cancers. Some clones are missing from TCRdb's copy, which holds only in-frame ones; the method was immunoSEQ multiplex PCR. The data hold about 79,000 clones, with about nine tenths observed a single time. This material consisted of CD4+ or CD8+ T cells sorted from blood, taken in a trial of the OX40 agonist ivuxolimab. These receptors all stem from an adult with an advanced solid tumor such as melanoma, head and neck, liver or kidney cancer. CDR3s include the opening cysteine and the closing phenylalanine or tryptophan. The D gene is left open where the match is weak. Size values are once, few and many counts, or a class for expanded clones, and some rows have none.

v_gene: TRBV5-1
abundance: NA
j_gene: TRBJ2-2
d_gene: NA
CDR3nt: TGCGCCAGCAGCTTATCGACCGACCCCGGGGAGCTGTTTTTT
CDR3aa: CASSLSTDPGELFF

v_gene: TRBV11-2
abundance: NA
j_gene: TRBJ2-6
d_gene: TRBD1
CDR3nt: TGTGCCAGCAGCTCCCGGGACAGGGGGGCCGGGGCCAACGTCCTGACTTTC
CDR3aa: CASSSRDRGAGANVLTF

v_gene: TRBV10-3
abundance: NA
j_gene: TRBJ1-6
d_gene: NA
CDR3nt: TGTGCCATCAGTGAGAGGGGGGATTCACCCCTCCACTTT
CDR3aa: CAISERGDSPLHF

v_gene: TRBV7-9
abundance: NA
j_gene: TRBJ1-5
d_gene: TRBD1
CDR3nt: TGTGCCAGCAGCTTAGAAGGATACAGGGGACCTCAGCCCCAGCATTTT
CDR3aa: CASSLEGYRGPQPQHF

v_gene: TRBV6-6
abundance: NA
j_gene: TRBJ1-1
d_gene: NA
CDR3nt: TGTGCCAGCAGTTATAAACGGAACACTGAAGCTTTCTTT
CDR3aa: CASSYKRNTEAFF

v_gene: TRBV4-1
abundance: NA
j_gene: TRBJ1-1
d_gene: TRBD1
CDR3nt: TGCGCCAGCAGCCAAGTAGGACAGGGTTTCACTGAAGCTTTCTTT
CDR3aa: CASSQVGQGFTEAFF

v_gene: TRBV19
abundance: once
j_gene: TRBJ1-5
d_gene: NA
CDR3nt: TGTGCCAGTAGTATAGTGTTTAATAGCAATCAGCCCCAGCATTTT
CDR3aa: CASSIVFNSNQPQHF

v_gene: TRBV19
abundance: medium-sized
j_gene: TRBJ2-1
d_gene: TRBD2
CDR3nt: TGTGCCAGTAGTATACCGGGGGGATTCGAGTTCAATGAGCAGTTCTTC
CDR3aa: CASSIPGGFEFNEQFF

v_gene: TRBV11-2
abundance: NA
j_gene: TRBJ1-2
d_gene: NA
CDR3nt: TGTGCCAGCAGCGCTACTCAAGGCAGTATTACGAATGGCTACACCTTC
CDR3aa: CASSATQGSITNGYTF

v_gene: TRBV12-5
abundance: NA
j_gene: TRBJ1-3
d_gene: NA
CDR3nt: TGTGCTAGTGGCTCCCAGAGGGTATCCACCCACTCTGGAAACACCATATATTTT
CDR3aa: CASGSQRVSTHSGNTIYF

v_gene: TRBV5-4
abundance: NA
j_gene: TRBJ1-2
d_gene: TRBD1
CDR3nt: TGTGCCAGCAGCTCTACAGGGGGCGTTGGCTACACCTTC
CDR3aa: CASSSTGGVGYTF

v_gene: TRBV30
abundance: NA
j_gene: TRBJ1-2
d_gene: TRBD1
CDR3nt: TGTGCCTGGAGTCCCCCAGGGGGCCTGGGTGGCTACACCTTC
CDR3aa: CAWSPPGGLGGYTF

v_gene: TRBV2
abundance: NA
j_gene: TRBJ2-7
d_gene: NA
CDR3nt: TGTGCCAGCACTCCAGGGACGTCCTACGAGCAGTACTTC
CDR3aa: CASTPGTSYEQYF

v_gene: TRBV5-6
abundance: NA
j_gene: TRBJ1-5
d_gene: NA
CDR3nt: TGTGCCAGCAGCTCCTGGAGCAATCAGCCCCAGCATTTT
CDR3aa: CASSSWSNQPQHF

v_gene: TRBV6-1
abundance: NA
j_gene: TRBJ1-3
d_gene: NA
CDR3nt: TGTGCCAGCGGAATACACGGAAACACCATATATTTT
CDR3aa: CASGIHGNTIYF

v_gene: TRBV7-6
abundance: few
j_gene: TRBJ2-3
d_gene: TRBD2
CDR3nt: TGTGCCAGCAGCTGGAGACTAGCGGATACAGATACGCAGTATTTT
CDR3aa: CASSWRLADTDTQYF

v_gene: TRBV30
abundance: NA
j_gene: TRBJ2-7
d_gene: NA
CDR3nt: TGTGCCTGGAGTGTACAGGGTCTACGGAACGAGCAGTACTTC
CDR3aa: CAWSVQGLRNEQYF

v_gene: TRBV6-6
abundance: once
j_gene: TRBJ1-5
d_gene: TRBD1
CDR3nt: TGTGCCAGCAGTTCTCCGGGACAGGCTAGCAATCAGCCCCAGCATTTT
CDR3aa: CASSSPGQASNQPQHF

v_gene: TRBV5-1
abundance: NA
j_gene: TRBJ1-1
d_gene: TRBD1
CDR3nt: TGCGCCAGCAGCGACCAACAGGGGGTCACTGAAGCTTTCTTT
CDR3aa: CASSDQQGVTEAFF

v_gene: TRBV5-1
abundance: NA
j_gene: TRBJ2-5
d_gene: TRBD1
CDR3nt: TGCGCCAGCAGCCCACGGACAGGGGAAGAGACCCAGTACTTC
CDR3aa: CASSPRTGEETQYF

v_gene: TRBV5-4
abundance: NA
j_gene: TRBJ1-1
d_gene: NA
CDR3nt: TGTGCCGTAGCTAATAAGGGGGGCATGAACACTGAAGCTTTCTTT
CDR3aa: CAVANKGGMNTEAFF

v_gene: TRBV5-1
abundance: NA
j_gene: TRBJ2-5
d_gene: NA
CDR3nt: TGCGCCAGCAGCTTCGGGATCGAAGAGACCCAGTACTTC
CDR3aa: CASSFGIEETQYF

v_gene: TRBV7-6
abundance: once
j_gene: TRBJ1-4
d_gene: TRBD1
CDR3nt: TGTGCCAGCAGCCGGGACAGGGAATTAAATGAAAAACTGTTTTTT
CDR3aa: CASSRDRELNEKLFF

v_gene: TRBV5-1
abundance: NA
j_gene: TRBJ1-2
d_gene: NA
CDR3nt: TGCGCCAGCAGCTTGGACGGGGGGTATGGCTACACCTTC
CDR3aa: CASSLDGGYGYTF

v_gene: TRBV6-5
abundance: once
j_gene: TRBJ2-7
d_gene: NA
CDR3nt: TGTGCCAGCAAATTCCGGGACGGCTCCTACGAGCAGTACTTC
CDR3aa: CASKFRDGSYEQYF

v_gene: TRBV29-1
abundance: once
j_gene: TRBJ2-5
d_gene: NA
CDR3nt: TGCAGCGTTTCCAAGGCCCGCCGGGAGACCCAGTACTTC
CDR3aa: CSVSKARRETQYF

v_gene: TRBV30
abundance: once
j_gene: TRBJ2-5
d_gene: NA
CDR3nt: TGTGCCTCAAAACCGGGCCCGATAGGCGAGACCCAGTACTTC
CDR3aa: CASKPGPIGETQYF

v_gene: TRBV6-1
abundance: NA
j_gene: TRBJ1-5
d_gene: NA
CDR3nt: TGTGCCAGCAGTGAAGCAGGGCAAAAAGATCAGCCCCAGCATTTT
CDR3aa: CASSEAGQKDQPQHF

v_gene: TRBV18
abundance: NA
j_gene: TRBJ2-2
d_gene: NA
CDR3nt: TGTGCCAGCTCACCGCAGGGCACCGGGGAGCTGTTTTTT
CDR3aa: CASSPQGTGELFF

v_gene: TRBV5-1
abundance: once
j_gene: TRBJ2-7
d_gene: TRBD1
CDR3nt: TGCGCCAGCAGCAGATGGGACAGTGACTACGAGCAGTACTTC
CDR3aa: CASSRWDSDYEQYF

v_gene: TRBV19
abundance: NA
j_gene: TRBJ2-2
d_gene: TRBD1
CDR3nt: TGTGCCAGTAGTATCATGGGACAGGGGAACACCGGGGAGCTGTTTTTT
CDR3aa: CASSIMGQGNTGELFF

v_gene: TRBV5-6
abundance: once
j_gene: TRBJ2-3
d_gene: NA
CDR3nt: TGTGCCAGCGGACATGGAAGACTCACAGATACGCAGTATTTT
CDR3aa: CASGHGRLTDTQYF

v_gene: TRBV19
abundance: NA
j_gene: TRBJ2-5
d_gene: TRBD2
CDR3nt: TGTGCCAGTAGTATTGGGACTAGCGGAGGGACCCAGTACTTC
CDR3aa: CASSIGTSGGTQYF

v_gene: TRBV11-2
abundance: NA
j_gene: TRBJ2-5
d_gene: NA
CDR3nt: TGTGCCAGCAGCTTTCGCACAGGGCAGGGGGAGACCCAGTACTTC
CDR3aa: CASSFRTGQGETQYF

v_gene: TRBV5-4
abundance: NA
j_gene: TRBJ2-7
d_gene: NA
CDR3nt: TGTGCCAGCAGCTTGACCGGGACACAAAGCTCCTACGAGCAGTACTTC
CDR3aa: CASSLTGTQSSYEQYF

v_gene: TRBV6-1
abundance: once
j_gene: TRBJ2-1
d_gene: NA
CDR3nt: TGTGCCAGCAGTGAAAGCGGTGGGGAGCAGTTCTTC
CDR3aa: CASSESGGEQFF

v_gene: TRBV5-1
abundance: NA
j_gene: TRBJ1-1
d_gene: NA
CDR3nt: TGCGCCAGCAGCTTGGCCGGTATGAACACTGAAGCTTTCTTT
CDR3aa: CASSLAGMNTEAFF

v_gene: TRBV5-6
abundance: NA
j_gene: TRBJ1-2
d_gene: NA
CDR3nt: TGTGCCAGCAGGAAGGACACCAACTATGGCTACACCTTC
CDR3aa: CASRKDTNYGYTF

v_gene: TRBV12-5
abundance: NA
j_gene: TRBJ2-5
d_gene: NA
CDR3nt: TGTGCTAGTGCCCCCTCCCCCCGGCGTGGGGAGACCCAGTACTTC
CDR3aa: CASAPSPRRGETQYF